The 30 T cell receptor beta chains listed next were all sequenced from one sample in a study of neurological immune-mediated disorders. TCRdb re-analysed the 5' RACE reads in MiXCR, keeping a single row per CDR3 protein. The sample holds 93,000 or so distinct CDR3 sequences, more than 10% seen once. Specified time point: longitudinal time-point 3. Sequences were obtained from PBMCs. These receptors originate from a female donor with HTLV-1-associated myelopathy (HAM/TSP).

This clonotype was observed at least ten times. The chain employs TRBV25-1 and TRBJ2-7; D ambiguous. In germline, CDR1 is MGHDK, CDR2 SYGVNS. The CDR3 has 15 residues. Trimming took off 3 bases at V and 4 bases at J, with 16 bases between the two ends. The CDR3 DNA is TGTGCCAGCAGTGATCACGGGTTGGGCGGTTACGAGCAGTACTTC. Translated: CASSDHGLGGYEQYF.

This clonotype was detected many times. The chain employs TRBV5-1 and TRBJ2-7; no firm D call. Germline CDR1 and CDR2: SGHRS and YFSETQ. The CDR3 is 14 amino acids. Trimming shortened V by 4 bases and J by 1 base, and 12 bases separated the two germline ends. Written as DNA, the CDR3 is TGCGCCAGCAGCCTGTTGGTCCTTTCCTACGAGCAGTACTTC. This sequence encodes CASSLLVLSYEQYF.

This clonotype was seen repeatedly, ten times or more. This sequence joins TRBV6-5 and TRBJ1-6; no clear D. The V gene lost 6 bases and the J gene lost 4 bases, with 4 bases spanning the gap. Germline V gene sequence: CDR1 MNHEY, CDR2 SVGAGI. The CDR3 totals 12 residues. The CDR3: CASREYNSPLHF. CDR3 nucleotide sequence: TGTGCCAGCAGGGAATATAATTCACCCCTCCACTTT.

To note about this clonotype: An end of the junction differs from the germline gene, which may be a read error. The chain has TRBV4-1 and TRBJ2-2, with D possibly TRBD1 on 5 matching bases. This CDR3 spans 17 amino acids. Germline CDR1 reads MGHRA; CDR2 reads YSYEKL. The DNA of the CDR3 is TGCACCAGCAACCAACCCACCGCAGGGATAGTAACCGGGGAGCTGTTTTTT. Translated, it gives CTSNQPTAGIVTGELFF.

J is TRBJ2-5 and V is TRBV18; D gene ambiguous. V lost 1 base and J lost 1, with 10 bases in between. Germline CDR1 reads KGHSH; CDR2 reads LQKENI. The CDR3 covers 15 residues. The CDR3 DNA follows: TGTGCCAGCTCACCACGATTCGAGTTCCAAGAGACCCAGTACTTC. Amino acids: CASSPRFEFQETQYF.

This clonotype has only a few counts. CDR3 protein: CASSQGTRSGRTDTQYF. The CDR3 DNA is TGTGCCAGCAGCCAAGGGACCCGAAGCGGGCGAACAGATACGCAGTATTTT. V is TRBV3-1 and J is TRBJ2-3; maybe TRBD2 (6 bases). The CDR3 sequence is 17 residues long. CDR1 and CDR2 (germline): LGHDT, YNNKEL (reference sequence). V dropped 1 base and J dropped 3 bases, with 17 bases sitting between them.

This clonotype was seen at least ten times. The V gene is TRBV20-1, the J gene TRBJ2-3, with a weak D call TRBD1 (6 bases). The CDR3 length is 14 residues. CDR1 is DFQATT and CDR2 is SNEGSKA in the germline V gene (reference sequence). V lost 2 bases and J 2 bases, leaving 11 bases between the germline ends. CDR3 nucleotides: TGCAGTGCTAGACTCGGGACAAACACAGATACGCAGTATTTT. This sequence encodes CSARLGTNTDTQYF.

This clonotype has a count of ten or more. J is TRBJ2-7 and V is TRBV2; D uncertain. The V gene's germline CDR1 is SNHLY and CDR2 FYNNEI. The V end lost 7 bases, the J end lost 5 bases, and 9 bases lay between the germline ends. The CDR3 extends over 11 amino acids. The CDR3 nucleotides read TGTGCCAGCACTGGCAGAAACGAGCAGTACTTC. It codes for CASTGRNEQYF.

At least ten counts were recorded for this clonotype. This chain uses TRBV19 with TRBJ1-5; no definite D call. Germline CDR1 reads LNHDA; CDR2 reads SQIVND (reference sequence). This CDR3 spans 15 amino acids. Trimming took off 3 bases at V and 7 bases at J, with 16 bases between the two ends. This CDR3 reads CASSMPIRGGQPQHF. In DNA form, the CDR3 reads TGTGCCAGTAGTATGCCGATCCGGGGAGGCCAGCCCCAGCATTTT. Based on the CDR3 plus reference TRBV19 and TRBJ1-5, the full variable domain is DGGITQSPKYLFRKEGQNVTLSCEQNLNHDAMYWYRQDPGQGLRLIYYSQIVNDFQKGDIAEGYSVSREKKESFPLTVTSAQKNPTAFYLCASSMPIRGGQPQHFGDGTRLSIL.

Note on this clonotype: A much larger clone differs from this one at a single base, so this may be a read error. This chain links TRBV5-1 with TRBJ1-4; 7 bases fit TRBD1. This CDR3 has 15 residues. CDR1 is SGHRS and CDR2 is YFSETQ in the germline V gene. CDR3 nucleotides: TGCTCCAGCAGCGCGGGGACAGCGGGCGGTGAAAAACTGTTTTTT. This sequence encodes CSSSAGTAGGEKLFF.

In its sample, this clonotype was seen many times. The chain has TRBV5-1 and TRBJ2-3; 9 positions match TRBD2. The CDR3 covers 16 residues. Per germline, CDR1 SGHRS and CDR2 YFSETQ. Trimming took 0 bases from V and 0 from J; bases not matched to a gene: 2. The CDR3 DNA is TGCGCCAGCAGCTTGGGACTAGCGGAGAGCACAGATACGCAGTATTTT. As protein: CASSLGLAESTDTQYF.

This clonotype showed up many times. This chain joins TRBV20-1 and TRBJ2-1; 7 nucleotides match TRBD2. The CDR3 spans 14 residues. With 3 bases clipped from V and 0 bases from J, the junction kept 2 bases outside the gene matches. The V gene's germline CDR1 is DFQATT and CDR2 SNEGSKA (reference sequence). This CDR3 reads CSASGGSSYNEQFF. The DNA for the CDR3 is TGCAGTGCTAGCGGGGGGTCCTCCTACAATGAGCAGTTCTTC.

This clonotype has only a few counts. The rearrangement links TRBV28 to TRBJ2-1; 10 nucleotides align to TRBD1. The length of the CDR3 is 13 residues. Germline V CDR1 and CDR2: MDHEN, SYDVKM. The trim removed 10 bases at V and 9 bases at J, leaving 9 bases unmatched. The CDR3 DNA reads TGTGCCAAGAGGGACAGGGGTGTTTGTGAGCAGTTCTTC. It specifies CAKRDRGVCEQFF.

This clonotype was counted ten times or more. This chain links TRBV5-1 with TRBJ2-2; D not resolved. The CDR3 consists of 14 residues. The V and J ends lost 5 bases and 5 bases respectively, with 13 bases between them. CDR1 is SGHRS and CDR2 is YFSETQ in the germline V gene. The DNA for the CDR3 is TGCGCCAGCAGGGTCTTAACAGAGACCGGGGAGCTGTTTTTT. The encoded protein is CASRVLTETGELFF.

This clonotype was observed at least ten times. The chain joins TRBV5-1 to TRBJ2-4; D is unclear. V lost 0 bases, J lost 4 bases, and 11 bases lay in between. Germline assignment: CDR1 SGHRS and CDR2 YFSETQ. The CDR3 runs to 15 residues. The CDR3 region is CASSLAGWDKNIQYF. As DNA, the CDR3 is TGCGCCAGCAGCTTGGCCGGGTGGGATAAAAACATTCAGTACTTC. Based on the CDR3 plus reference TRBV5-1 and TRBJ2-4, the full variable domain is KAGVTQTPRYLIKTRGQQVTLSCSPISGHRSVSWYQQTPGQGLQFLFEYFSETQRNKGNFPGRFSGRQFSNSRSEMNVSTLELGDSALYLCASSLAGWDKNIQYFGAGTRLSVL.

This clonotype has at least ten counts. J is TRBJ1-5 and V is TRBV5-1; 7 nucleotides line up with TRBD1. V gave up 2 bases and J gave up 8 bases; unmatched junction bases: 10. This CDR3 is 15 amino acids long. In germline, CDR1 is SGHRS, CDR2 YFSETQ. CDR3 in DNA: TGCGCCAGCAGCTTACAGGGGCTTGTGGGGGAGCCCCAGCATTTT. Translation gives CASSLQGLVGEPQHF.

V gene TRBV5-4 combines with J gene TRBJ2-1, with D perhaps TRBD2 (5 bases). CDR1 is SGHNT and CDR2 is YYREEE in the germline V gene (reference sequence). V lost 5 bases and J lost 8, with 17 bases in between. The CDR3 is 14 amino acids. CDR3 coding DNA: TGTGCCAGCAGAAAGGACTTCACAAGTGATGAGCAGTTCTTC. This encodes CASRKDFTSDEQFF.

Ten or more counts support this clonotype. This sequence joins TRBV2 and TRBJ2-1; D may be TRBD1 or TRBD2 (5 bases each). Trimming stripped 3 bases from V and 7 bases from J, with 16 bases between. Per the germline V gene, CDR1 is SNHLY and CDR2 is FYNNEI. The CDR3 is 15 residues long. The CDR3 DNA is TGTGCCAGCAGTGACGAGGGGCCTATCTATAATGAGCAGTTCTTC. Its translation: CASSDEGPIYNEQFF.

This clonotype was seen at least ten times. The chain is built from TRBV25-1 and TRBJ2-7; TRBD2 might be the D (6 bases). Germline V gives CDR1 MGHDK, CDR2 SYGVNS. V gave up 2 bases and J gave up 2 bases, with 16 bases separating them. CDR3 size: 16 residues. The CDR3 reads CASSEAGFGVAYEQYF. CDR3 bases: TGTGCCAGCAGTGAAGCGGGATTCGGTGTGGCCTACGAGCAGTACTTC.

This clonotype showed up just a few times. This sequence may be a read error, since a much larger clone differs from it by one base. This chain uses TRBV20-1 with TRBJ2-6, with D possibly matching TRBD1 (6 bases). The CDR3 has 14 residues. Germline V gene data show CDR1 as DFQATT and CDR2 as SNEGSKA (reference sequence). The CDR3 is CSALDSSSAYVLTF. The CDR3, as DNA: TGCAGTGCTTTGGACAGTTCTTCGGCCTACGTCCTGACTTTC.

The table lists this clonotype with many counts. The chain uses TRBV20-1 and TRBJ2-2; 8 positions agree with TRBD2. Germline V gives CDR1 DFQATT, CDR2 SNEGSKA (reference sequence). V lost 6 bases to trimming and J lost 3 bases; unmatched junction nucleotides: 6. The CDR3 consists of 14 residues. Here the CDR3 reads CSAAGGGDTGELFF. DNA of the CDR3: TGCAGTGCGGCCGGGGGGGGAGACACCGGGGAGCTGTTTTTT.

As concerns this clonotype: Given a much more abundant clone one base away, this may be a read error. This chain links TRBV3-1 with TRBJ1-2; TRBD1 is a possible D gene (5 bases). Per the germline V gene, CDR1 is LGHDT and CDR2 is YNNKEL (reference sequence). The length of the CDR3 is 13 residues. Written as DNA, the CDR3 is TGTGCCAACAGCCGGATAGGGGACTATGGCTACACCTTC. As protein: CANSRIGDYGYTF.

This clonotype was seen ten or more times. The CDR3 protein is CASSKPGANYEQYF. CDR3 DNA: TGTGCCAGCAGTAAGCCGGGGGCCAACTACGAGCAGTACTTC. This rearrangement joins TRBV25-1 to TRBJ2-7, with D perhaps matching TRBD1 or TRBD2 (6 bases each). The V gene lost 5 bases and the J gene lost 3 bases, with 14 bases spanning the gap. Germline V lookup: CDR1 MGHDK, CDR2 SYGVNS. The CDR3 spans 14 residues.

The J gene is TRBJ2-7, the V gene TRBV2, with D unclear. Germline V gene sequence: CDR1 SNHLY, CDR2 FYNNEI. V lost 3 bases and J lost 12, with 12 bases in between. The CDR3 loop spans 11 amino acids. The CDR3 nucleotides read TGTGCCAGCAGTGACGGGCCATTGGGGTACTTC. Translated: CASSDGPLGYF.

This clonotype was observed at least ten times. The J gene is TRBJ1-1, the V gene TRBV6-2 or TRBV6-3, with D hard to call. V lost 8 bases and J lost 1, with 5 bases in between. Germline loops: CDR1 MNHEY, CDR2 SVGEGT. The CDR3 consists of 11 residues. For the CDR3, the DNA is TGTGCCAGCCAGCAGAACACTGAAGCTTTCTTT. It codes for CASQQNTEAFF.

In the case of this clonotype: The CDR3 ends on some other residue instead of the conserved phenylalanine or tryptophan, so this is likely a read error. This chain links TRBV7-9 with TRBJ2-6, with 10 bases fitting TRBD1. The CDR3 is 18 amino acids. From germline, CDR1 is SEHNR and CDR2 FQNEAQ (reference sequence). The CDR3 DNA follows: TGTGCCAACAGCCTCTACGTCGGGACAGGGGCTGGGGCCAACGTCCTGACTATC. This codes for CANSLYVGTGAGANVLTI.

This clonotype was counted ten times or more. The rearrangement links TRBV7-9 to TRBJ1-4; perhaps TRBD1 as D (5 bases). Germline V gives CDR1 SEHNR, CDR2 FQNEAQ (reference sequence). V lost 2 bases, J lost 6 bases, and 13 bases lay in between. The CDR3 is 15 residues long. The CDR3 region has the DNA TGTGCCAGCAGCTTATCGGGGGAGGTGGATGAAAAACTGTTTTTT. Translating it yields CASSLSGEVDEKLFF.

The sample holds many counts of this clonotype. The V and J genes are TRBV10-3 and TRBJ2-3; 8 bases agree with TRBD1. Unmatched junction bases numbered 7, after V lost 2 bases and J lost 3 bases. CDR1 and CDR2 (germline): ENHRY, SYGVKD. This CDR3 is built from 16 residues. The CDR3 spells CAISEGQGSLTDTQYF. For the CDR3, the DNA is TGTGCCATCAGTGAGGGACAGGGATCTTTGACAGATACGCAGTATTTT.

The table lists this clonotype with a few counts. The chain carries TRBV20-1 and TRBJ2-7, with 8 bases that match TRBD1. The CDR3 runs 14 residues. Germline loops: CDR1 DFQATT, CDR2 SNEGSKA (reference sequence). The V segment lost 1 base and the J segment 3 bases; nucleotides outside the gene matches: 5. Here the CDR3 DNA reads TGCAGTGCTAGAGCGGACAGGGATGACTACGAGCAGTACTTC. Its protein product is CSARADRDDYEQYF.

In this sample, this clonotype turned up many times. The genes are TRBV20-1 and TRBJ1-6; D gene unclear. Per the germline V gene, CDR1 is DFQATT and CDR2 is SNEGSKA (reference sequence). The CDR3 extends over 14 amino acids. The V end was cut by 2 bases, the J end by 6 bases, with 11 bases between. For the CDR3, the DNA is TGCAGTGCTAGAAAGGATAGCATTAATTCACCCCTCCACTTT. This translates into CSARKDSINSPLHF.